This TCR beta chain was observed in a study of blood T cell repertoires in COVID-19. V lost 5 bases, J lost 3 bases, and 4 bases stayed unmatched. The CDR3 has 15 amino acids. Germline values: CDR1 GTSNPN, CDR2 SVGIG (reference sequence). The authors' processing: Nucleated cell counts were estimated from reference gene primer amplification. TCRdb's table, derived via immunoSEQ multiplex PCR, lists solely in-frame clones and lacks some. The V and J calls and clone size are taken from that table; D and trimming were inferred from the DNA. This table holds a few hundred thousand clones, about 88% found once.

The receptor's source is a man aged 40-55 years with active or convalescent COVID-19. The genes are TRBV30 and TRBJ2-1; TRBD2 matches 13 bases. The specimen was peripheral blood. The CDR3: CAWGGLAGHYNEQFF. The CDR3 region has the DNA TGTGCCTGGGGGGGACTAGCGGGGCACTACAATGAGCAGTTCTTC. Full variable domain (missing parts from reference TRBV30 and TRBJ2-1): SQTIHQWPATLVQPVGSPLSLECTVEGTSNPNLYWYRQAAGRGLQLLFYSVGIGQISSEVPQNLSASRPQDRQFILSSKKLLLSDSGFYLCAWGGLAGHYNEQFFGPGTRLTVL.